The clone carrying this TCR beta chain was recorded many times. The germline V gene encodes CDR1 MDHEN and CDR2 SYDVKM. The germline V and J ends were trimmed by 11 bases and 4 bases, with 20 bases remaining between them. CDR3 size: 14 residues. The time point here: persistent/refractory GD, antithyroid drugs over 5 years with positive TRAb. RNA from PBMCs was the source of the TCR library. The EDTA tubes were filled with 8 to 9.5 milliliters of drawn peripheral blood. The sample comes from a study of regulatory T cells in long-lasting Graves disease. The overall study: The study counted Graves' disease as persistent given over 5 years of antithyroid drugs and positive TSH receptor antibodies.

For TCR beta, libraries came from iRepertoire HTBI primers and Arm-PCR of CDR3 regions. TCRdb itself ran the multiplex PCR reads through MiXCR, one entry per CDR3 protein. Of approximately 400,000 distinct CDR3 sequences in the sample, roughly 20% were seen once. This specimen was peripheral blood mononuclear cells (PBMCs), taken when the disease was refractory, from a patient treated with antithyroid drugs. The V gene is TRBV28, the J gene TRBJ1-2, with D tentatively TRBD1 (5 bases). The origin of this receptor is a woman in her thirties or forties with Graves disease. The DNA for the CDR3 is TGTGCCGGGCGGAGTGGGGCGGGGGTCTATGGCTACACCTTC. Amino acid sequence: CAGRSGAGVYGYTF.